These 10 T cell receptor beta chains came from one sample sequenced in a study of T-cell memory formation after mild COVID-19. TCRdb fed the 5' RACE reads into MiXCR, producing one record per CDR3 protein. This table holds about 470,000 distinct CDR3 sequences, more than 20% found once. The sequencing sample was made of PBMCs or a T cell subset sorted from them (not recorded which). The receptors come from an adult woman who had mild COVID-19 (a few samples of this study predate the infection). Cell type and time point are not known.

This clonotype appeared once. The junction differs from germline at one of its ends, possibly a read error. This chain connects TRBV5-6 to TRBJ2-1; D tentatively fits TRBD1 or TRBD2 (6 bases each). This CDR3 is 14 amino acids long. Germline V gene data show CDR1 as SGHDT and CDR2 as YYEEEE. This CDR3 is CASTWGARVHEKFF. The CDR3 nucleotides read TGTGCCAGCACTTGGGGGGCCAGGGTACATGAGAAGTTCTTC.

This clonotype has a single count. The chain has TRBV20-1 and TRBJ2-7, with TRBD2 identical over 9 bases. J gave up 1 base and V 6 bases, and 7 bases lay outside the gene matches. Germline CDR1 reads DFQATT; CDR2 reads SNEGSKA (reference sequence). This CDR3 has 14 amino acids. The CDR3 reads CSAERTSASYEQYF. The CDR3 DNA follows: TGCAGTGCCGAAAGGACTAGCGCTTCCTACGAGCAGTACTTC.

The rearrangement joins TRBV19 to TRBJ2-5; D tentatively fits TRBD1 or TRBD2 (5 bases each). This CDR3 comprises 15 residues. V gave up 5 bases and J gave up 1 base, with 14 bases separating them. Germline values: CDR1 LNHDA, CDR2 SQIVND (reference sequence). Here the CDR3 DNA reads TGTGCCAGTAGTGCCTCCGGGACGGCCCAAGAGACCCAGTACTTC. Encoded protein: CASSASGTAQETQYF.

This sequence joins TRBV7-8 and TRBJ2-7; 10 bases map to TRBD2. Germline trimming cut 4 bases from V and 2 bases from J; bases unmatched to any gene: 8. Germline V gene lookup returns CDR1 SGHVS and CDR2 FQNEAQ. The CDR3 has 16 residues. The CDR3 DNA is TGTGCCAGCAGCTCCACCACTAGCGGGGTGGCCTACGAGCAGTACTTC. This gives the protein CASSSTTSGVAYEQYF.

This clonotype has just a few counts. The V and J genes are TRBV20-1 and TRBJ2-1, with a tentative D call TRBD2 (6 bases). The CDR3 spans 16 residues. Germline values: CDR1 DFQATT, CDR2 SNEGSKA (reference sequence). The germline V and J ends were trimmed by 3 bases and 2 bases, with 17 bases remaining between them. CDR3 nucleotide sequence: TGCAGTGCTAGGGCCTTAAGGGGAGGTACCTACAATGAGCAGTTCTTC. It is translated as CSARALRGGTYNEQFF.

The gene calls are TRBV29-1 and TRBJ2-3; TRBD1 agrees at 9 bases. Losses at the gene ends were 0 bases for V and 3 bases for J; bases not matched to a gene: 10. CDR3 length: 17 amino acids. Germline V gives CDR1 SQVTM, CDR2 ANQGSEA. DNA of the CDR3: TGCAGCGTTGAAGAACCCTACGGACAGGGGAGGACAGATACGCAGTATTTT. It yields the protein CSVEEPYGQGRTDTQYF.

V gene TRBV7-2 combines with J gene TRBJ2-3; weak D call: TRBD2 (6 bases). The CDR3 runs 13 residues. CDR1 and CDR2 (germline): SGHTA, FQGNSA. V lost 6 bases to trimming and J lost 2 bases, with 9 bases between them. The CDR3 DNA reads as TGTGCCAGCAGTTGGGACTTCACAGATACGCAGTATTTT. This encodes CASSWDFTDTQYF.

This chain's CDR3 is CSARDPSGGSYEQYF. As DNA, the CDR3 is TGCAGTGCTAGAGATCCTAGCGGGGGATCCTACGAGCAGTACTTC. The gene calls are TRBV20-1 and TRBJ2-7; 10 bases match TRBD2. Germline values: CDR1 DFQATT, CDR2 SNEGSKA (reference sequence). The trim removed 0 bases at V and 1 base at J, leaving 3 bases unmatched. The CDR3 runs 15 residues.

This clonotype has only a few counts. The genes are TRBV5-5 and TRBJ1-2; possibly TRBD1 for D (6 bases). The V gene lost 2 bases and the J gene lost 2 bases, with 10 bases spanning the gap. Per the germline V gene, CDR1 is SGHKS and CDR2 is YYEKEE (reference sequence). The CDR3 loop spans 14 amino acids. In DNA form, the CDR3 reads TGTGCCAGCAGCTTAAACAGGGTGAACTATGGCTACACCTTC. As protein: CASSLNRVNYGYTF.

This clonotype was found a few times. Here the CDR3 reads CASSLGGLAAHNEQFF. The DNA for the CDR3 is TGTGCCAGCAGCTTGGGGGGGCTAGCAGCCCACAATGAGCAGTTCTTC. The rearrangement joins TRBV7-9 to TRBJ2-1, with a tentative D call TRBD2 (7 bases). The germline V and J ends were trimmed by 3 bases and 5 bases, with 17 bases remaining between them. Germline V lookup: CDR1 SEHNR, CDR2 FQNEAQ (reference sequence). This CDR3 has 16 amino acids.